These 21 T cell receptor beta chains share one sample of origin, sequenced in a study of blood T cell repertoires in COVID-19. Data came from immunoSEQ multiplex PCR; TCRdb stores just in-frame clones and leaves some out. The table includes some 260,000 clones, 88% detected once. The material sequenced was peripheral blood. The receptors originated from a woman aged 70-85 years with COVID-19, enrolled during active disease.

The gene calls are TRBV5-1 and TRBJ2-5; 7 bases align to TRBD1. CDR3 length: 14 residues. Germline CDR1 is SGHRS and CDR2 is YFSETQ. The V and J ends lost 2 bases and 5 bases, in that order; junction bases with no gene match: 6. CDR3 amino acids: CASSFRQGTETQYF. The CDR3 DNA reads TGCGCCAGCAGCTTTAGACAGGGTACGGAGACCCAGTACTTC.

The rearrangement uses TRBV19 and TRBJ1-1; TRBD1 aligns across 11 bases. The V segment lost 3 bases and the J segment 4 bases; nucleotides outside the gene matches: 4. Germline V gene sequence: CDR1 LNHDA, CDR2 SQIVND (reference sequence). The CDR3 extends over 15 amino acids. The CDR3 DNA follows: TGTGCCAGTAGTATCGGACAGGGGGCGATCACTGAAGCTTTCTTT. It yields the protein CASSIGQGAITEAFF.

The rearrangement joins TRBV11-3 to TRBJ2-5; 8 nucleotides align to TRBD2. The V and J ends lost 4 bases and 2 bases, in that order; junction bases with no gene match: 6. The CDR3 contains 15 residues. In germline, CDR1 is SGHNT, CDR2 YENEEA. CDR3 residues: CASSSQRGRQETQYF. The CDR3 DNA follows: TGTGCCAGCAGCTCCCAGCGGGGGCGACAAGAGACCCAGTACTTC.

A single count supports this clone. The V and J genes are TRBV19 and TRBJ1-5; 11 bases agree with TRBD1. Looked up from germline, CDR1 is LNHDA and CDR2 is SQIVND (reference sequence). With V trimmed by 4 bases and J by 0 bases, 8 bases remained unmatched. The CDR3 totals 18 residues. CDR3 coding DNA: TGTGCCAGTAGTACTCCCCGGGACAGGGGGTATAGCAATCAGCCCCAGCATTTT. Protein sequence: CASSTPRDRGYSNQPQHF. Full variable domain (outside the CDR3, taken from reference TRBV19 and TRBJ1-5): DGGITQSPKYLFRKEGQNVTLSCEQNLNHDAMYWYRQDPGQGLRLIYYSQIVNDFQKGDIAEGYSVSREKKESFPLTVTSAQKNPTAFYLCASSTPRDRGYSNQPQHFGDGTRLSIL.

The chain employs TRBV9 and TRBJ2-1, with 11 bases matching TRBD2. With 4 bases clipped from V and 6 bases from J, the junction kept 3 bases outside the gene matches. Germline V CDR1 and CDR2: SGDLS, YYNGEE. This CDR3 contains 14 residues. For the CDR3, the DNA is TGTGCCAGCAGCCCCGGACTAGCGGGCAATGAGCAGTTCTTC. Amino acids: CASSPGLAGNEQFF.

The rearrangement uses TRBV19 and TRBJ1-2, with 7 bases identical to TRBD1. V lost 7 bases, J lost 7 bases, and 3 bases stayed unmatched. Germline loops: CDR1 LNHDA, CDR2 SQIVND (reference sequence). The CDR3 contains 11 residues. CDR3 nucleotides: TGTGCCAGTACACAGGGGATTGGCTACACCTTC. Protein product: CASTQGIGYTF.

This clone came up once. CDR3 residues: CASSFTGPGLGDYGYTF. CDR3 bases: TGCGCCAGCAGCTTCACAGGGCCGGGTCTGGGAGACTATGGCTACACCTTC. The J gene is TRBJ1-2, the V gene TRBV5-1, with a tentative D call TRBD1 (6 bases). V gave up 2 bases and J gave up 3 bases, with 20 bases separating them. This CDR3 contains 17 residues. CDR1 and CDR2 from the germline V gene are SGHRS and YFSETQ.

CDR3 loop: CASSPAGTANEKLFF. The CDR3 region has the DNA TGTGCCAGCAGCCCGGCCGGGACAGCTAATGAAAAACTGTTTTTT. The chain employs TRBV7-2 and TRBJ1-4, with 7 bases aligning to TRBD1. V shed 5 bases and J 3 bases; nucleotides not matched to a gene: 6. The CDR3 totals 15 residues. Germline CDR1 reads SGHTA; CDR2 reads FQGNSA.

The chain couples TRBV18 to TRBJ2-1; D ambiguous. Germline V gene lookup returns CDR1 KGHSH and CDR2 LQKENI. V was shortened by 4 bases and J by 4 bases, with 11 bases between the two germline ends. The CDR3 is 14 amino acids. In DNA form, the CDR3 reads TGTGCCAGCTCACTTTACAGAATGTACAATGAGCAGTTCTTC. Translated, it gives CASSLYRMYNEQFF. The whole variable domain, remainder taken from reference TRBV18 and TRBJ2-1, is NAGVMQNPRHLVRRRGQEARLRCSPMKGHSHVYWYRQLPEEGLKFMVYLQKENIIDESGMPKERFSAEFPKEGPSILRIQQVVRGDSAAYFCASSLYRMYNEQFFGPGTRLTVL.

The J gene is TRBJ2-1, the V gene TRBV29-1; 12 positions agree with TRBD2. Per germline, CDR1 SQVTM and CDR2 ANQGSEA. CDR3 size: 14 residues. With 5 bases clipped from V and 8 bases from J, the junction kept 7 bases outside the gene matches. CDR3 coding DNA: TGCAGCGTTATCCGGACTAGCGGGAAACATGAGCAGTTCTTC. Its translation: CSVIRTSGKHEQFF.

The chain links TRBV15 to TRBJ1-2; D unresolved. The CDR3 contains 14 residues. Trimming took 5 bases from V and 1 from J, leaving 11 bases between them. Per germline, CDR1 LNHNV and CDR2 YYDKDF (reference sequence). CDR3 in amino acids: CATSGVQYNYGYTF. CDR3 bases: TGTGCCACCAGCGGAGTACAGTATAACTATGGCTACACCTTC. Based on the CDR3 plus reference TRBV15 and TRBJ1-2, the full variable domain is DAMVIQNPRYQVTQFGKPVTLSCSQTLNHNVMYWYQQKSSQAPKLLFHYYDKDFNNEADTPDNFQSRRPNTSFCFLDIRSPGLGDTAMYLCATSGVQYNYGYTFGSGTRLTVV.

This clone was detected only once. The chain combines TRBV28 with TRBJ2-4, with D possibly being TRBD1 (5 bases). The CDR3 is made up of 13 amino acids. Per germline, CDR1 MDHEN and CDR2 SYDVKM. Trimming stripped 10 bases from V and 7 bases from J, with 17 bases between. The CDR3 nucleotides read TGTGCCACCACCCCAGGGATTCGGAACATTCAGTACTTC. Protein sequence: CATTPGIRNIQYF.

This clone was seen just once. V and J are TRBV5-1 and TRBJ2-3; D unresolved. CDR1 is SGHRS and CDR2 is YFSETQ in the germline V gene. The CDR3 has 16 amino acids. V was shortened by 3 bases and J by 4 bases, with 18 bases between the two germline ends. The chain's CDR3 is CASSSDLYRFPDTQYF. In nucleotides, the CDR3 is TGCGCCAGCAGCTCGGATCTATACAGATTCCCAGATACGCAGTATTTT.

This rearrangement joins TRBV21-1 to TRBJ2-1; TRBD1 is the table's D call and was not checked against the DNA. TRBV21-1 is described as a pseudogene. The CDR3 loop spans 15 amino acids. CDR3 region: CASSRDRPLYNEQFF. The CDR3 DNA sequence: TGTGCCAGCAGCAGGGACAGGCCCTTATACAATGAGCAGTTCTTC.

The chain combines TRBV12-5 with TRBJ2-3, with 13 bases fitting TRBD2. This CDR3 spans 24 amino acids. The germline CDR1 and CDR2 sequences are LGHNT and FRNRAP. V gave up 3 bases and J gave up 0 bases; unmatched junction bases: 24. The CDR3 spells CASGFADILPGLAGRETSTDTQYF. In nucleotides, the CDR3 is TGTGCTAGTGGTTTTGCCGATATTCTACCGGGACTAGCGGGACGGGAAACTAGCACAGATACGCAGTATTTT.

The chain joins TRBV27 to TRBJ2-7; TRBD2 might be the D (6 bases). V shed 3 bases and J shed 6 bases, with 21 bases lying between them. This CDR3 spans 16 amino acids. CDR1 MNHEY and CDR2 SMNVEV come from the germline V gene (reference sequence). CDR3 loop: CASSLDPSGSTTEQYF. The DNA of the CDR3 is TGTGCCAGCAGTTTGGACCCATCCGGGAGTACCACCGAGCAGTACTTC.

The chain is built from TRBV5-1 and TRBJ2-6; 12 bases align to TRBD1. The CDR3 is 19 residues long. The germline gives CDR1 SGHRS, CDR2 YFSETQ. The V and J ends lost 0 bases and 0 bases, in that order; junction bases with no gene match: 4. CDR3 loop: CASSLAGTGGPSGANVLTF. CDR3 nucleotides: TGCGCCAGCAGCTTGGCCGGGACAGGGGGCCCCTCTGGGGCCAACGTCCTGACTTTC. Filled out from reference TRBV5-1 and TRBJ2-6, the complete variable domain reads KAGVTQTPRYLIKTRGQQVTLSCSPISGHRSVSWYQQTPGQGLQFLFEYFSETQRNKGNFPGRFSGRQFSNSRSEMNVSTLELGDSALYLCASSLAGTGGPSGANVLTFGAGSRLTVL.

This chain uses TRBV11-3 with TRBJ1-2, with a possible D match to TRBD1 (5 bases). V dropped 6 bases and J dropped 5 bases, with 7 bases sitting between them. This CDR3 has 11 amino acids. CDR1 and CDR2 (germline): SGHNT, YENEEA. CDR3 sequence: CASSSGYGYTF. CDR3 nucleotides: TGTGCCAGCAGTTCAGGGTATGGCTACACCTTC.

Concerning this clone itself: Additional DNA sequences in this sample encode the identical CDR3. V usage is TRBV19 and J usage is TRBJ1-5; D is possibly TRBD1 (5 bases). The germline CDR1 and CDR2 sequences are LNHDA and SQIVND (reference sequence). CDR3 length: 14 amino acids. Trimming stripped 3 bases from V and 6 bases from J, with 12 bases between. The CDR3 DNA reads as TGTGCCAGTAGTATCGGCGGGGGAGCTCAGCCCCAGCATTTT. Translating gives CASSIGGGAQPQHF. The full variable domain, rest sourced from reference TRBV19 and TRBJ1-5, is DGGITQSPKYLFRKEGQNVTLSCEQNLNHDAMYWYRQDPGQGLRLIYYSQIVNDFQKGDIAEGYSVSREKKESFPLTVTSAQKNPTAFYLCASSIGGGAQPQHFGDGTRLSIL.

This chain's CDR3 is CASSIDNFYGYTF. The CDR3 DNA reads TGTGCCAGTAGTATAGATAACTTCTATGGCTACACCTTC. This chain uses TRBV19 with TRBJ1-2; D is unresolved. V was pared by 0 bases and J by 4 bases, with 6 bases between. CDR1 is LNHDA, CDR2 SQIVND, per germline (reference sequence). This CDR3 is 13 amino acids long.

This chain connects TRBV30 to TRBJ2-3; tentatively, D is TRBD1 (6 bases). With 0 bases removed from V and 6 bases from J, the gap between germline ends came to 10 bases. Germline values: CDR1 GTSNPN, CDR2 SVGIG (reference sequence). The CDR3 is 13 residues long. CDR3 sequence: CAWSVQGMDTQYF. In nucleotides, the CDR3 is TGTGCCTGGAGTGTACAGGGAATGGATACGCAGTATTTT. The entire variable domain, with the rest obtained from reference TRBV30 and TRBJ2-3, is as follows: SQTIHQWPATLVQPVGSPLSLECTVEGTSNPNLYWYRQAAGRGLQLLFYSVGIGQISSEVPQNLSASRPQDRQFILSSKKLLLSDSGFYLCAWSVQGMDTQYFGPGTRLTVL.